The T cell receptor beta chain described here comes from a study of T cells in Graves' hyperthyroidism and ophthalmopathy. Study outcomes and limitations: Expanded thyroid clonotypes (above 0.001) were mostly also found in blood. Model predictions of ophthalmopathy came a median about 6.3 months before onset.

Unmatched junction bases numbered 8, after V lost 5 bases and J lost 6 bases. The CDR3 is made up of 16 amino acids. Germline CDR1 reads SGHTA; CDR2 reads FQGNSA. This clonotype was recorded many times. Antigen: not known. RNA transcripts were the template for amplifying TCR beta CDR3 regions. The primer set for the first-round RT-PCR of the TCR CDR3 was HTBI. TCRdb used MiXCR to reprocess the multiplex PCR reads, holding one entry per CDR3 protein. There are about 660,000 distinct CDR3 sequences in the sample; just under 45% occur only once, and roughly 7.2% lies in the top ten. Not enrolled were patients with uncontrolled infection, other autoimmune disease, pregnancy or lactation. Diagnostic decisions used clinical symptoms, serum thyroxine and TRAb, thyroid ultrasound and orbital computed tomography.

This TCR came from an adult man with Graves' disease, either hyperthyroidism or ophthalmopathy (not recorded which). This chain links TRBV7-2 with TRBJ1-6; 9 bases agree with TRBD1. Sequencing used peripheral blood or thyroid tissue (not recorded which). The CDR3 bases are TGTGCCAGCAGCCCAGGGACAGGGCGGAGTAATTCACCCCTCCACTTT. It translates to CASSPGTGRSNSPLHF.